This T cell receptor beta chain was profiled in a study of T cells after yellow fever vaccination. Synthesis of TCR cDNA relied on 5'RACE template switching, which attached a universal primer site and UMIs. TCRdb reanalysed the 5' RACE reads using MiXCR and keeps one entry per CDR3 protein. Seen here are about 630,000 distinct CDR3 sequences, more than 9% observed once, and the top ten hold about 16%. There are 14 residues in the CDR3. Germline V gene sequence: CDR1 SGHRS, CDR2 YFSETQ. The V gene lost 5 bases and the J gene lost 0 bases, with 12 bases spanning the gap. This clonotype has more than one count but fewer than ten.

Sample: PBMCs, taken on the day of the yellow fever booster vaccination. The rearrangement uses TRBV5-1 and TRBJ2-7, with a weak D call TRBD1 (5 bases). The sequence was obtained from a man younger than 45 who received the YFV17D yellow fever vaccine. The CDR3 bases are TGCGCCAGCAGGGTGAACAGGAACTCCTACGAGCAGTACTTC. Protein sequence: CASRVNRNSYEQYF.